This TCR beta chain derives from a study of T-cell memory formation after mild COVID-19. General study findings and limits: The authors left the SARS-CoV-2 specificity of second-wave clones peaking on day 37 unconfirmed. Contracting CD8+ clones were enriched in EMRA, CD4+ mainly in CM and EM. Pre-infection memory harbored some responding clones, suggesting cross-reactive memory joined. Whereas later expanders leaned CD4+, clones contracting day 15 to 85 showed a balanced CD4/CD8 makeup.

TCRdb redid the calling of the 5' RACE reads with MiXCR, one entry per CDR3 protein. This table has some 300,000 distinct CDR3 sequences, 20% to 25% appearing once. V dropped 2 bases and J dropped 8 bases, with 13 bases sitting between them. The length of the CDR3 is 14 residues. Comment on this clonotype: Its matching antigen is unknown.

The TCR sequence derives from a man between 18 and 35 years old who had mild COVID-19 (a few samples of this study predate the infection). Cell type and time point are not known. The sequenced material came from PBMCs or a T cell subset sorted from them (not recorded which). The chain couples TRBV12-3 or TRBV12-4 to TRBJ2-1; TRBD1 is a possible D gene (5 bases). The chain's CDR3 is CASSLSPGNHEQFF. The CDR3, as DNA: TGTGCCAGCAGTTTATCGCCAGGGAACCATGAGCAGTTCTTC.